Following are 14 T cell receptor beta chains from one sample sequenced in a study of T cells in Graves' hyperthyroidism and ophthalmopathy. The source material, RNA transcripts, was used to amplify TCR beta CDR3 regions. First-round RT-PCR with HTBI primers amplified the TCR CDR3 region. TCRdb reanalysed the multiplex PCR reads using MiXCR and keeps one entry per CDR3 protein. This table holds hundreds of thousands of distinct CDR3 sequences, around 14% found once. Sequenced sample: blood. The source of these receptors is a woman in her late teens or twenties with Graves' hyperthyroidism.

This clonotype was observed many times. The V call is TRBV2, the J call TRBJ2-1; D tentatively reads TRBD1 or TRBD2 (6 bases each). CDR1 and CDR2 from the germline V gene are SNHLY and FYNNEI. Deletions cut 4 bases from V and 3 bases from J, with 13 bases between. The CDR3 has 15 amino acids. DNA for the CDR3: TGTGCCAGCAGTGGTGGGGGGCTCCTCTACAATGAGCAGTTCTTC. It translates to CASSGGGLLYNEQFF.

This clonotype showed up many times. The V call is TRBV19, the J call TRBJ1-5; D is uncertain. The V and J ends lost 5 bases and 5 bases respectively, with 16 bases between them. The CDR3 loop spans 15 amino acids. Germline CDR1 is LNHDA and CDR2 is SQIVND (reference sequence). DNA for the CDR3: TGTGCCAGTAGTGATAGGACCCTCGGTCATCAGCCCCAGCATTTT. Amino acids: CASSDRTLGHQPQHF.

This clonotype has more than one count but fewer than ten. The CDR3 region is CSATLGGPSYNEQFF. The CDR3 DNA is TGCAGTGCTACCCTCGGGGGGCCCTCCTACAATGAGCAGTTCTTC. The chain couples TRBV20-1 to TRBJ2-1; TRBD2 is a possible D gene (7 bases). The CDR3 has 15 amino acids. Germline V gene lookup returns CDR1 DFQATT and CDR2 SNEGSKA (reference sequence). Trimming took off 4 bases at V and 0 bases at J, with 13 bases between the two ends.

This clonotype was recorded at least ten times. The V gene is TRBV28, the J gene TRBJ2-1, with D perhaps matching TRBD2 (5 bases). Germline CDR1 MDHEN, CDR2 SYDVKM. The CDR3 contains 15 residues. V lost 4 bases to trimming and J lost 5 bases, with 15 bases between them. CDR3 loop: CASSSFLGADNEQFF. CDR3 bases: TGTGCCAGCAGTTCATTTTTGGGAGCGGACAATGAGCAGTTCTTC.

This clonotype was seen ten or more times. The chain carries TRBV7-3 and TRBJ1-1, with D perhaps TRBD1 (5 bases). The germline V gene encodes CDR1 SGHTA and CDR2 FQGTGA. The CDR3 contains 15 residues. Trimming left V 2 bases short and J 1 base short, with 11 bases between. CDR3 coding DNA: TGTGCCAGCAGCTTATTCGGGACGGGGAACACTGAAGCTTTCTTT. Translation: CASSLFGTGNTEAFF. Full variable domain (rest looked up from reference TRBV7-3 and TRBJ1-1): GAGVSQTPSNKVTEKGKYVELRCDPISGHTALYWYRQSLGQGPEFLIYFQGTGAADDSGLPNDRFFAVRPEGSVSTLKIQRTERGDSAVYLCASSLFGTGNTEAFFGQGTRLTVV.

Many counts were recorded for this clonotype. The chain uses TRBV7-8 and TRBJ2-1, with TRBD2 identical over 8 bases. After removal of 7 bases from V and 9 bases from J, the junction contained 11 bases not matched to a gene. The CDR3 is made up of 14 amino acids. Germline V lookup: CDR1 SGHVS, CDR2 FQNEAQ. CDR3 nucleotide sequence: TGTGCCAGCACCCTTCGGGGGGGTGCCACTGAGCAGTTCTTC. This translates into CASTLRGGATEQFF.

At least ten counts were recorded for this clonotype. The rearrangement links TRBV12-3 or TRBV12-4 to TRBJ1-1, with 7 bases fitting TRBD1. The CDR3 consists of 16 residues. Trimming took 6 bases from V and 0 from J; bases not matched to a gene: 10. CDR3 amino acids: CASRALDRDLNTEAFF. As DNA, the CDR3 is TGTGCCAGCAGGGCCCTCGACAGGGACCTGAACACTGAAGCTTTCTTT.

This clonotype was seen at least ten times. This chain joins TRBV5-1 and TRBJ2-7; D is unresolved. This CDR3 region has 15 residues. V lost 4 bases, J lost 2 bases, and 16 bases lay in between. Per the germline V gene, CDR1 is SGHRS and CDR2 is YFSETQ. The CDR3 reads CASSPLLADPYEQYF. Written as DNA, the CDR3 is TGCGCCAGCAGCCCCCTTCTGGCGGACCCCTACGAGCAGTACTTC. Supplemented by reference TRBV5-1 and TRBJ2-7, the full variable domain reads KAGVTQTPRYLIKTRGQQVTLSCSPISGHRSVSWYQQTPGQGLQFLFEYFSETQRNKGNFPGRFSGRQFSNSRSEMNVSTLELGDSALYLCASSPLLADPYEQYFGPGTRLTVT.

This clonotype came up many times. This chain connects TRBV2 to TRBJ2-7, with D possibly being TRBD1 or TRBD2 (5 bases each). Germline V lookup: CDR1 SNHLY, CDR2 FYNNEI. The CDR3 totals 15 residues. Trimming cost V 7 bases and J 5 bases, with 21 bases left between them. CDR3 amino acids: CASTLRGRTGHEQYF. The CDR3 region has the DNA TGTGCCAGCACTTTAAGAGGACGGACGGGGCACGAGCAGTACTTC.

This clonotype was detected a few times. The rearrangement uses TRBV10-3 and TRBJ2-3; 7 bases are shared with TRBD2. V dropped 3 bases and J dropped 4; count of bases not matched to a gene: 7. The CDR3 extends over 15 amino acids. Germline CDR1 and CDR2: ENHRY and SYGVKD. DNA for the CDR3: TGTGCCATCAGTGAACCCGGGGGGTTGGCAGATACGCAGTATTTT. Translating gives CAISEPGGLADTQYF.

This clonotype was found many times. This sequence joins TRBV5-1 and TRBJ2-1, with 7 bases lining up with TRBD2. Germline-derived CDR1 and CDR2 are SGHRS and YFSETQ. This CDR3 is 14 amino acids long. Germline trimming cut 2 bases from V and 9 bases from J; bases unmatched to any gene: 8. The CDR3 sequence: CASSFSREIGEQFF. CDR3 nucleotides: TGCGCCAGCAGCTTCTCGCGGGAGATCGGTGAGCAGTTCTTC.

This clonotype was observed many times. The chain has TRBV7-2 and TRBJ2-7; D is uncertain. From germline, CDR1 is SGHTA and CDR2 FQGNSA. The V end was cut by 5 bases, the J end by 2 bases, with 13 bases between. The CDR3 extends over 14 amino acids. The CDR3 spells CASSLPRYTYEQYF. The CDR3 nucleotides read TGTGCCAGCAGCCTGCCACGCTATACCTACGAGCAGTACTTC.

This clonotype was detected only a few times. The gene calls are TRBV30 and TRBJ2-3; TRBD2 is a possible D gene (6 bases). V dropped 2 bases and J dropped 3 bases, with 15 bases sitting between them. Germline V lookup: CDR1 GTSNPN, CDR2 SVGIG (reference sequence). The CDR3 totals 15 residues. The CDR3 spells CAWSMRGLGTDTQYF. The CDR3 coding sequence is TGTGCCTGGAGTATGCGGGGATTAGGTACAGATACGCAGTATTTT.

The sample holds one count of this clonotype. The chain combines TRBV20-1 with TRBJ1-6; TRBD1 is a possible D gene (6 bases). V was cut by 2 bases and J by 9 bases, with 11 bases left in between. Germline CDR1 DFQATT, CDR2 SNEGSKA (reference sequence). CDR3 size: 13 residues. In nucleotides, the CDR3 is TGCAGTGCTAGATCCGGACAGATTTCACCCCTCCACTTT. It specifies CSARSGQISPLHF.